This T cell receptor (beta chain) was captured by sequencing in a study of shared clonotypes between healthy human individuals. Study observations and caveats: Non-shared clonotypes showed lower generation probabilities than clonotypes common to all four donors.

TCRdb keeps only in-frame clones here, not all; method: immunoSEQ multiplex PCR. This sample carries about 2.1 million clones, 85% to 95% of them seen once, and the ten largest clones take over 1.5%. Only CD45RO-negative cells positively selected for CCR7 counted as naive CD8 cells, so terminally differentiated effector memory CD45RA+ cells were excluded. Of note for this clone: The antigen is undetermined.

The germline gives CDR1 SGHRS, CDR2 YFSETQ. V was pared by 3 bases and J by 3 bases, with 2 bases of the junction left unmatched. CDR3 length equals 15 residues. This clonotype originated in a man between 18 and 35 years old in good health. Some clones in this sample may be carry-over from other donors' samples. Sequencing was performed on naive CD8+ T cells from PBMCs. This sequence joins TRBV5-1 and TRBJ2-7, with 14 bases lining up with TRBD2. In nucleotides, the CDR3 is TGCGCCAGCAGCTCAGGGACTAGCGGGGGCTACGAGCAGTACTTC. Amino acid sequence: CASSSGTSGGYEQYF. The whole variable domain, remainder taken from reference TRBV5-1 and TRBJ2-7, is KAGVTQTPRYLIKTRGQQVTLSCSPISGHRSVSWYQQTPGQGLQFLFEYFSETQRNKGNFPGRFSGRQFSNSRSEMNVSTLELGDSALYLCASSSGTSGGYEQYFGPGTRLTVT.